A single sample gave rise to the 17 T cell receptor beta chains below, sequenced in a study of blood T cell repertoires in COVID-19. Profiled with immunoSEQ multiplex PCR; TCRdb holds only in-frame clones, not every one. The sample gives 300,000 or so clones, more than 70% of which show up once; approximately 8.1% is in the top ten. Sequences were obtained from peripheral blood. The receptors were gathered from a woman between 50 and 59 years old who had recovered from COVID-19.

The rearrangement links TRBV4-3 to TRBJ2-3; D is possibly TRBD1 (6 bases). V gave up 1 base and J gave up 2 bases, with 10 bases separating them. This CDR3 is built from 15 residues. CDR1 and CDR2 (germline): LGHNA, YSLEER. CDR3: CASSQGQGITDTQYF. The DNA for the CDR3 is TGCGCCAGCAGCCAAGGTCAGGGGATCACAGATACGCAGTATTTT.

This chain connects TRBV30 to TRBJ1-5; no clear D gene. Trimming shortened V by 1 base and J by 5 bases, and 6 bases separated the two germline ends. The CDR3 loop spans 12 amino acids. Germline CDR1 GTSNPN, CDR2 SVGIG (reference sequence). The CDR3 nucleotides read TGTGCCTGGAGTGATCGGTATCAGCCCCAGCATTTT. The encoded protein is CAWSDRYQPQHF.

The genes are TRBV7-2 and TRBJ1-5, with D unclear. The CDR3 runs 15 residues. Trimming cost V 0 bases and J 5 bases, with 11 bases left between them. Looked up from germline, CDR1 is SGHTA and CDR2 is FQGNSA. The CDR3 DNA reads TGTGCCAGCAGCTTAGCGCTAGGCGGGGATCAGCCCCAGCATTTT. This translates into CASSLALGGDQPQHF.

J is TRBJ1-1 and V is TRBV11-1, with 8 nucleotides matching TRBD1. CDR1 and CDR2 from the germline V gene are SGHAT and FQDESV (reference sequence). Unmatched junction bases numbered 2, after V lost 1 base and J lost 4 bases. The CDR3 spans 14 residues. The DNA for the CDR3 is TGTGCCAGCAGCTTAGGGACAGGGAGCACTGAAGCTTTCTTT. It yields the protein CASSLGTGSTEAFF.

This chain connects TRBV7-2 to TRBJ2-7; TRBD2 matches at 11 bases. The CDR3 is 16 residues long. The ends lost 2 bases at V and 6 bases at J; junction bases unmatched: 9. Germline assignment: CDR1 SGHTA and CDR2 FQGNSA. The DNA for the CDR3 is TGTGCCAGCAGCTTACGCCTAGCGGGAGGACTCGGCGAGCAGTACTTC. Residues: CASSLRLAGGLGEQYF.

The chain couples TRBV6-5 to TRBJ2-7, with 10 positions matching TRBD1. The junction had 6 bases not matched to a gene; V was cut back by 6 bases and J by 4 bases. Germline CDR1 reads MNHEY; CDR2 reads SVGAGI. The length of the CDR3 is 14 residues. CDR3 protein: CASRTPGQGYEQYF. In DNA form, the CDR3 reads TGTGCCAGCAGAACCCCGGGACAGGGGTACGAGCAGTACTTC.

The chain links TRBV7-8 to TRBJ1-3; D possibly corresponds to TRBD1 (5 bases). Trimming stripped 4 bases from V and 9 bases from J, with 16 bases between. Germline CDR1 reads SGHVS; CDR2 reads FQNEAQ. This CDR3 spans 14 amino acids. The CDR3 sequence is CASSSGVGQRTIYF. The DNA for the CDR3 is TGTGCCAGCAGCTCGGGGGTCGGGCAGCGCACCATATATTTT.

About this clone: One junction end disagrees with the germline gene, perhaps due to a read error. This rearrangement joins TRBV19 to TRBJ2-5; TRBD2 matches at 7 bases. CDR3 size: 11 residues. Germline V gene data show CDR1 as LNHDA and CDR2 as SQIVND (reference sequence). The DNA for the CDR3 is TGTGCCACTAGTCCCGGGACTACGAAAAACTTC. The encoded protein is CATSPGTTKNF.

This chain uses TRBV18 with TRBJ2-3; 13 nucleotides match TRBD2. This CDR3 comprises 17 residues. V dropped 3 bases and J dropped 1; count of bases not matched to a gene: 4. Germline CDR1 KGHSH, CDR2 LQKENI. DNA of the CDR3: TGTGCCAGCTCACCCCCTGGACTAGCGGGAGGCACAGATACGCAGTATTTT. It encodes CASSPPGLAGGTDTQYF.

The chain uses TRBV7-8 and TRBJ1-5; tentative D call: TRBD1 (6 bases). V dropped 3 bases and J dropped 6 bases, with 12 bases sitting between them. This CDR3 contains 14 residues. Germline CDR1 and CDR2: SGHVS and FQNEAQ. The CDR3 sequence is CASSFGGGVQPQHF. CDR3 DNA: TGTGCCAGCAGCTTTGGCGGGGGCGTTCAGCCCCAGCATTTT.

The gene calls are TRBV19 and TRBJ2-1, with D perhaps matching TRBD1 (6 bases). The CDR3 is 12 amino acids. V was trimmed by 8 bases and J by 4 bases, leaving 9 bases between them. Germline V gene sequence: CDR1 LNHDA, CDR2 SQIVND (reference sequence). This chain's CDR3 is CASSGQYNEQFF. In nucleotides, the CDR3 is TGTGCCAGTTCCGGACAGTACAATGAGCAGTTCTTC.

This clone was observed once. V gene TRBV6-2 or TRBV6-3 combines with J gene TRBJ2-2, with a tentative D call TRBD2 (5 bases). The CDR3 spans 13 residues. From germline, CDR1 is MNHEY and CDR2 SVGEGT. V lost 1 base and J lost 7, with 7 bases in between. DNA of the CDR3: TGTGCCAGCAGTTACTGGGCGGGCGGGGAGCTGTTTTTT. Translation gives CASSYWAGGELFF.

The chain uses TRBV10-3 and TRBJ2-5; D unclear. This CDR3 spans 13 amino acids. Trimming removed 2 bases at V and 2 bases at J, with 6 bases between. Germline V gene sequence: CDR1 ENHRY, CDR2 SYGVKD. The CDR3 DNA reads TGTGCCATCAGTGAGGACTCTCAAGAGACCCAGTACTTC. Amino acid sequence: CAISEDSQETQYF.

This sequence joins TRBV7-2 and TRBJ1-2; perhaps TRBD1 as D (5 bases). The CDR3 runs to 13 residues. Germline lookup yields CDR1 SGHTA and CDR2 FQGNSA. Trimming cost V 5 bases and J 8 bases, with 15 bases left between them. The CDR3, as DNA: TGTGCCAGCAGCCCAAGGACAAGTGGGGGCTACACCTTC. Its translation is CASSPRTSGGYTF.

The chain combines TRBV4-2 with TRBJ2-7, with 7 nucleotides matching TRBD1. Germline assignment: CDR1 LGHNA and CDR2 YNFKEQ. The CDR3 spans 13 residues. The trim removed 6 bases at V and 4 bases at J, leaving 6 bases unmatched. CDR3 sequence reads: CASSQGVAYEQYF. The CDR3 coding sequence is TGTGCCAGCAGTCAGGGGGTTGCTTACGAGCAGTACTTC.

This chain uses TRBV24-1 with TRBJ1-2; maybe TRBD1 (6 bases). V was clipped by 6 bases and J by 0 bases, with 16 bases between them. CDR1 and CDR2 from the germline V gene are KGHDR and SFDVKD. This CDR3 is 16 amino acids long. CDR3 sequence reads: CATSSNRVTSNYGYTF. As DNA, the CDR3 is TGTGCCACCAGTTCAAACAGGGTAACCTCTAACTATGGCTACACCTTC.

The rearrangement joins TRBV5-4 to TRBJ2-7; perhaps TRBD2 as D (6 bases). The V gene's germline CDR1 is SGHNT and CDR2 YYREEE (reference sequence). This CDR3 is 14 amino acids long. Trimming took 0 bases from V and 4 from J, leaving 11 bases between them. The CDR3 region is CASSLGPRGYEQYF. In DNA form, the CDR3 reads TGTGCCAGCAGCTTGGGACCCCGGGGGTACGAGCAGTACTTC.